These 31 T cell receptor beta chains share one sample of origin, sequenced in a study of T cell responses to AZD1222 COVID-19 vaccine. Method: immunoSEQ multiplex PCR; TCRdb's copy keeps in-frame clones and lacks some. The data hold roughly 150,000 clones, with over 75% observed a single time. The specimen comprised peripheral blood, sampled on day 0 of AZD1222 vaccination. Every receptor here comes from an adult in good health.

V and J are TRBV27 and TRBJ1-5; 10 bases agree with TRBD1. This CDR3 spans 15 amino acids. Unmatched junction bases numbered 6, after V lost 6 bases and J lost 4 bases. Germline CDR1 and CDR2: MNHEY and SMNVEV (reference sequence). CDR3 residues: CASSATGGLNQPQHF. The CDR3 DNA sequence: TGTGCCAGCAGCGCGACAGGGGGCCTAAATCAGCCCCAGCATTTT.

The CDR3 here is CASSQGLADYNEQFF. CDR3 in DNA: TGCGCCAGCAGCCAAGGACTAGCGGACTACAATGAGCAGTTCTTC. The genes are TRBV4-3 and TRBJ2-1; TRBD2 agrees at 9 bases. CDR3 size: 15 residues. Per the germline V gene, CDR1 is LGHNA and CDR2 is YSLEER. V was pared by 1 base and J by 3 bases, with 1 base of the junction left unmatched.

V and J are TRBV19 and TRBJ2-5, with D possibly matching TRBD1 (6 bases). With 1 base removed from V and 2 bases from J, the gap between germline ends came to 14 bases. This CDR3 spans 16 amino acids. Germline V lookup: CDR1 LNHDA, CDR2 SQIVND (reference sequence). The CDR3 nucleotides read TGTGCCAGTAGTATAGGGTTACAGGGTTATCAAGAGACCCAGTACTTC. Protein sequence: CASSIGLQGYQETQYF.

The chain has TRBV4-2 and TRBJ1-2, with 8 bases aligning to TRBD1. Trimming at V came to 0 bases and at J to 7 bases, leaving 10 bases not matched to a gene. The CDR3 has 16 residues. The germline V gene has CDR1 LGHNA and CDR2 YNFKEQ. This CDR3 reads CASSQETSQGAFGYTF. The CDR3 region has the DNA TGTGCCAGCAGCCAAGAAACTAGCCAGGGGGCTTTTGGCTACACCTTC.

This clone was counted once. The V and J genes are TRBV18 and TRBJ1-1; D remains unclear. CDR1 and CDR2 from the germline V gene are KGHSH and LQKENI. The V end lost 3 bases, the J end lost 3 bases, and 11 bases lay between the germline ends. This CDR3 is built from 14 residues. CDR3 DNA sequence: TGTGCCAGCTCACCTTTCGAAGTTGACACTGAAGCTTTCTTT. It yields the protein CASSPFEVDTEAFF.

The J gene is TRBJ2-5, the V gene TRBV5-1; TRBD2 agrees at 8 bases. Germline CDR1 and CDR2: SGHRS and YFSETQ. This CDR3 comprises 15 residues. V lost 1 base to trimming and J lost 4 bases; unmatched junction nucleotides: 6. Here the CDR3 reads CASSLISGEGETQYF. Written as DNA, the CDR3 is TGCGCCAGCAGCTTGATTAGCGGGGAGGGAGAGACCCAGTACTTC.

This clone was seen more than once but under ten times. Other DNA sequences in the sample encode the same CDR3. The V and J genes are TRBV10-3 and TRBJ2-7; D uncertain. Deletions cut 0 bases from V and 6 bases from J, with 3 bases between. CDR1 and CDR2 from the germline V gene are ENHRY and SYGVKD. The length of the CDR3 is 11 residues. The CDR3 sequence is CAISESFEQYF. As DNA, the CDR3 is TGTGCCATCAGTGAGTCTTTCGAGCAGTACTTC.

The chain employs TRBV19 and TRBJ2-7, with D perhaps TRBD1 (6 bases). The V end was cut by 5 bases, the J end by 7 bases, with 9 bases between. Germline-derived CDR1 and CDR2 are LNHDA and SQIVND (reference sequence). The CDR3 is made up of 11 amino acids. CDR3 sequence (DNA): TGTGCCAGTAGTGCAGGGGAGGAGCAGTACTTC. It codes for CASSAGEEQYF.

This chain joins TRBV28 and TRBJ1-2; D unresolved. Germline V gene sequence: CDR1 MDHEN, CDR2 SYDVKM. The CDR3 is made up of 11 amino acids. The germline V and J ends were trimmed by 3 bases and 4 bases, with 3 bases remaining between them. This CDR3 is CASSFVYGYTF. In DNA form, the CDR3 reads TGTGCCAGCAGTTTTGTCTATGGCTACACCTTC.

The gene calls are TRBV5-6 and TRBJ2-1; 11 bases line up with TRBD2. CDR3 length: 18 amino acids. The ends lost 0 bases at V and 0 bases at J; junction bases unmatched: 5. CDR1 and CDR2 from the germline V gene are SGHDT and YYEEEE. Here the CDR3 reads CASSLGLAGISSYNEQFF. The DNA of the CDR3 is TGTGCCAGCAGCTTGGGACTAGCGGGGATAAGCTCCTACAATGAGCAGTTCTTC.

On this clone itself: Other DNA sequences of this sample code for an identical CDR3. CDR3 DNA: TGTGCCAGCAGCGTTTCAGGGGGGTATGGCTACACCTTC. Protein product: CASSVSGGYGYTF. V and J are TRBV9 and TRBJ1-2, with 7 nucleotides matching TRBD1. This CDR3 contains 13 residues. V gave up 2 bases and J gave up 5 bases; unmatched junction bases: 3. CDR1 is SGDLS and CDR2 is YYNGEE in the germline V gene.

CDR3 in amino acids: CASSWGANTEAFF. The DNA for the CDR3 is TGTGCCAGCAGCTGGGGAGCGAACACTGAAGCTTTCTTT. V usage is TRBV7-9 and J usage is TRBJ1-1; D unresolved. The CDR3 sequence is 13 residues long. Trimming shortened V by 4 bases and J by 1 base, and 7 bases separated the two germline ends. CDR1 is SEHNR, CDR2 FQNEAQ, per germline (reference sequence).

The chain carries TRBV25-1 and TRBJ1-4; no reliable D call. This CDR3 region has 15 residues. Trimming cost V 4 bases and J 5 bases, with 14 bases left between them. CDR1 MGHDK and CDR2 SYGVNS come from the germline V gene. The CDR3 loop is CASSAPGWENEKLFF. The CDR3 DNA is TGTGCCAGCAGTGCACCGGGATGGGAGAATGAAAAACTGTTTTTT.

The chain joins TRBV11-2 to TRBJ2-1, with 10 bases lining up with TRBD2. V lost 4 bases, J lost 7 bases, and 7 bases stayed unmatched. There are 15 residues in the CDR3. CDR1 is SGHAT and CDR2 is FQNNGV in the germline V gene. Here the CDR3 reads CASSSLGGLANEQFF. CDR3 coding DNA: TGTGCCAGCAGCTCGCTGGGGGGACTAGCGAATGAGCAGTTCTTC.

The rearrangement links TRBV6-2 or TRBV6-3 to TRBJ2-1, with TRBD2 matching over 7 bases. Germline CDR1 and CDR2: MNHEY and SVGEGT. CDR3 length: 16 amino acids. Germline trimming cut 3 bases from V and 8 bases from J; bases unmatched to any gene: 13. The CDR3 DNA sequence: TGTGCCAGCAGTTATAGGCCGGTTGCGGGGGTGGATGAGCAGTTCTTC. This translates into CASSYRPVAGVDEQFF.

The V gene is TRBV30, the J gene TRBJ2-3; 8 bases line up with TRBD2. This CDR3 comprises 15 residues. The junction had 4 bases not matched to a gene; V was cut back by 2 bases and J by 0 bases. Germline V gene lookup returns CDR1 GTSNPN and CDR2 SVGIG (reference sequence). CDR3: CAWSLSGASTDTQYF. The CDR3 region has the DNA TGTGCCTGGAGTCTTAGCGGGGCCAGCACAGATACGCAGTATTTT.

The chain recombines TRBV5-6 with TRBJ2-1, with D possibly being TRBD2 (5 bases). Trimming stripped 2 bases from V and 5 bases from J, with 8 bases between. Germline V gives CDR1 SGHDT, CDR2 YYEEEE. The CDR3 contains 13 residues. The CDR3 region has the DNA TGTGCCAGCAGCTTCGGGGTAGACAATGAGCAGTTCTTC. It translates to CASSFGVDNEQFF.

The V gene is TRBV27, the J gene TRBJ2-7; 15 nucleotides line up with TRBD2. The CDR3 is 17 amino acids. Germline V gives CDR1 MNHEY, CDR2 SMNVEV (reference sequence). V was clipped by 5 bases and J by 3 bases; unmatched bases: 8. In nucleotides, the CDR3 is TGTGCCAGCAGTGTCCGGACTAGCGGGAGGGCCCGCTACGAGCAGTACTTC. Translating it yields CASSVRTSGRARYEQYF.

CDR3 region: CASSLDLYEQYF. In nucleotides, the CDR3 is TGTGCCAGCAGCTTGGACCTATACGAGCAGTACTTC. The V call is TRBV7-9, the J call TRBJ2-7; D is unclear. The V and J ends lost 3 bases and 4 bases respectively, with 7 bases between them. The germline V gene has CDR1 SEHNR and CDR2 FQNEAQ (reference sequence). The CDR3 length is 12 residues.

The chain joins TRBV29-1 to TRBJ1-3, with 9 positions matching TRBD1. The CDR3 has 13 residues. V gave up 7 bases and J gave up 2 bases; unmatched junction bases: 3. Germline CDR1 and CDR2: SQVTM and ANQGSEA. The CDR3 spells CSARQGAGNTIYF. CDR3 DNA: TGCAGCGCCCGACAGGGGGCTGGAAACACCATATATTTT.

CDR3 DNA: TGTGCCATCAGTGAAACAGGGGTGCCCTACGAGCAGTACTTC. Its protein product is CAISETGVPYEQYF. The rearrangement joins TRBV10-3 to TRBJ2-7; 7 nucleotides align to TRBD1. The CDR3 loop spans 14 amino acids. The V gene end was trimmed by 3 bases and the J gene end by 2 bases; junction bases not matched to a gene: 4. The germline V gene encodes CDR1 ENHRY and CDR2 SYGVKD.

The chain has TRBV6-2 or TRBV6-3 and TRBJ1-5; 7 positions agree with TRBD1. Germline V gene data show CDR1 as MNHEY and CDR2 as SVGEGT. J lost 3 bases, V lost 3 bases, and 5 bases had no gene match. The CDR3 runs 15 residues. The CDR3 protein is CASSYFGQDNQPQHF. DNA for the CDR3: TGTGCCAGCAGTTATTTCGGACAGGACAATCAGCCCCAGCATTTT.

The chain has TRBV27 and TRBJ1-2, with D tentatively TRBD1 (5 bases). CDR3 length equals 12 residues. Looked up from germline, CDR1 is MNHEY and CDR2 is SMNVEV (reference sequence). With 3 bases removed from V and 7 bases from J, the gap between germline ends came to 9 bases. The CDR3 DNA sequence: TGTGCCAGCAGTTTTCAGGGTTCTGGCTACACCTTC. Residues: CASSFQGSGYTF.

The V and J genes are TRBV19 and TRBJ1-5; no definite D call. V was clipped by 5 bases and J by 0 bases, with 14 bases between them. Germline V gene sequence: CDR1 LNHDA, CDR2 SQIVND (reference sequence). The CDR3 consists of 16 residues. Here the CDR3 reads CASSASTPYSNQPQHF. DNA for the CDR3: TGTGCCAGTAGTGCTTCGACACCATATAGCAATCAGCCCCAGCATTTT.

The CDR3 loop is CASSQEGLEVGAKNIQYF. CDR3 nucleotides: TGCGCCAGCAGCCAAGAGGGACTAGAGGTGGGGGCCAAAAACATTCAGTACTTC. The chain carries TRBV4-3 and TRBJ2-4; TRBD2 agrees at 8 bases. There are 18 residues in the CDR3. From germline, CDR1 is LGHNA and CDR2 YSLEER. J lost 1 base, V lost 0 bases, and 8 bases had no gene match.

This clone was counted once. This CDR3 reads CASSFGGGSSTDTQYF. CDR3 DNA sequence: TGTGCCAGCAGTTTCGGGGGCGGGTCTAGCACAGATACGCAGTATTTT. The V and J genes are TRBV28 and TRBJ2-3; D tentatively fits TRBD1 or TRBD2 (6 bases each). The germline V gene encodes CDR1 MDHEN and CDR2 SYDVKM. The CDR3 is made up of 16 amino acids. V was shortened by 3 bases and J by 0 bases, with 13 bases between the two germline ends.

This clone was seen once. CDR3 residues: CASSLGLAGAAYEQYF. The CDR3 DNA reads TGTGCCAGCAGTTTAGGACTAGCGGGAGCAGCCTACGAGCAGTACTTC. The chain uses TRBV28 and TRBJ2-7; 13 bases are a match to TRBD2. This CDR3 is 16 amino acids long. Per the germline V gene, CDR1 is MDHEN and CDR2 is SYDVKM. The junction had 3 bases not matched to a gene; V was cut back by 2 bases and J by 2 bases.

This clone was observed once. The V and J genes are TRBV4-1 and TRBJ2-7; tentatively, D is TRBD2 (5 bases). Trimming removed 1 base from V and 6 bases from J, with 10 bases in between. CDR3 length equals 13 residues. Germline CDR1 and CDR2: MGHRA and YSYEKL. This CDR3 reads CASSQVSGIEQYF. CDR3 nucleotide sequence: TGCGCCAGCAGCCAAGTGTCCGGGATCGAGCAGTACTTC.

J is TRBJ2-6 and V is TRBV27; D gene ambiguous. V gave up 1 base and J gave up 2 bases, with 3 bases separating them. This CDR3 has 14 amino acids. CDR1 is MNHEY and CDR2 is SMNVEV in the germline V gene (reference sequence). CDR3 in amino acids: CASSLWAGANVLTF. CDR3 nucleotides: TGTGCCAGCAGTTTATGGGCTGGGGCCAACGTCCTGACTTTC.

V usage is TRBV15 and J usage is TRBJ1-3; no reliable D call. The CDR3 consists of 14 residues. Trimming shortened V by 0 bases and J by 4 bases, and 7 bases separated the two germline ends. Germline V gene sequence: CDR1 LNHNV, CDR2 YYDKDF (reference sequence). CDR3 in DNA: TGTGCCACCAGCAGAGATGTTGGGGGAAACACCATATATTTT. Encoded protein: CATSRDVGGNTIYF. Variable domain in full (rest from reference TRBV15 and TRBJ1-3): DAMVIQNPRYQVTQFGKPVTLSCSQTLNHNVMYWYQQKSSQAPKLLFHYYDKDFNNEADTPDNFQSRRPNTSFCFLDIRSPGLGDTAMYLCATSRDVGGNTIYFGEGSWLTVV.

Here the CDR3 reads CASTQTSGSSYEQYF. The CDR3, as DNA: TGTGCCAGCACTCAGACTAGCGGGAGCTCCTACGAGCAGTACTTC. The chain recombines TRBV6-5 with TRBJ2-7, with 12 bases that match TRBD2. The ends lost 7 bases at V and 0 bases at J; junction bases unmatched: 4. The length of the CDR3 is 15 residues. From germline, CDR1 is MNHEY and CDR2 SVGAGI.